This is a list of T cell receptor beta chains from one sample in a study of blood T cell repertoires in COVID-19. The assay was immunoSEQ multiplex PCR, and TCRdb's table has in-frame clones only and misses some. The table includes approximately 260,000 clones, around 80% detected once. Sequencing was carried out using PBMCs or T cells enriched from blood (not recorded which). Source of these receptors: a young man with acute COVID-19. The CDR3 runs from the conserved cysteine through the conserved F or W. D genes are given only for firm matches. Not every row has a clone size; where given, it reads once, few, many or a size class.

D: .
V: TRBV10-3
J: TRBJ2-5
size: .
DNA: TGTGCCATCAGAGGAGCTGGGGGGTCCGGGATGGAGACCCAGTACTTC
CDR3: CAIRGAGGSGMETQYF

D: .
V: TRBV3-1/TRBV3-2
J: TRBJ2-5
size: .
DNA: TGTGCCAGCAGCCAAGGGTCGGCACTGCGGGAGACCCAGTACTTC
CDR3: CASSQGSALRETQYF

D: TRBD1
V: TRBV5-6
J: TRBJ2-2
size: .
DNA: TGTGCCAGCAGCTTTCCGACAGGGACCGGGGAGCTGTTTTTT
CDR3: CASSFPTGTGELFF

D: .
V: TRBV11-2
J: TRBJ1-2
size: .
DNA: TGTGCCAGCAGCTTACGCCACGGAAGATCCCAACTACTCGGTGGCTACACCTTC
CDR3: CASSLRHGRSQLLGGYTF

D: .
V: TRBV19
J: TRBJ1-2
size: .
DNA: TGTGCCAGTAGGAGTCCGACCAGGGCTAACTATGGCTACACCTTC
CDR3: CASRSPTRANYGYTF

D: .
V: TRBV19
J: TRBJ1-6
size: .
DNA: TGTGCCAGTAGTATCAGGGGTCCCAATTCACCCCTCCACTTT
CDR3: CASSIRGPNSPLHF

D: .
V: TRBV4-2
J: TRBJ1-6
size: .
DNA: TGTGCCAGCAGTCCCGTCATTGAGGGAGTTCGTTCACCCCTCCACTTT
CDR3: CASSPVIEGVRSPLHF

D: .
V: TRBV2
J: TRBJ2-1
size: once
DNA: TGTGCCAGCAGTGAAAGCGAGACCGGCTCCTACAATGAGCAGTTCTTC
CDR3: CASSESETGSYNEQFF

D: TRBD1
V: TRBV6-5
J: TRBJ1-2
size: .
DNA: TGTGCCAGCAGTCTTTTGGACAGGGTCGGCGGCTACACCTTC
CDR3: CASSLLDRVGGYTF

D: .
V: TRBV11-2
J: TRBJ1-2
size: .
DNA: TGTGCCAGCAGTTCCGCCGCCGGGGACTATGGCTACACCTTC
CDR3: CASSSAAGDYGYTF

D: .
V: TRBV30
J: TRBJ1-2
size: .
DNA: TGTGCCTGGAGTGCCCGGAGTTCTGGCTACACCTTC
CDR3: CAWSARSSGYTF

D: TRBD2
V: TRBV4-2
J: TRBJ2-1
size: .
DNA: TGTGCCAGCAGCCGGGGGGGGACTAGCGGGGACAATGAGCAGTTCTTC
CDR3: CASSRGGTSGDNEQFF

D: TRBD1
V: TRBV28
J: TRBJ1-4
size: .
DNA: TGTGCCAGCAGAAGGCCCCTCGGGACAGCTGATGCAACTAATGAAAAACTGTTTTTT
CDR3: CASRRPLGTADATNEKLFF

D: TRBD1
V: TRBV5-4
J: TRBJ1-6
size: .
DNA: TGTGCCAGCAGCTTGGCCCCGGGACAGAGCTATTCACCCCTCCACTTT
CDR3: CASSLAPGQSYSPLHF

D: TRBD1
V: TRBV29-1
J: TRBJ1-6
size: .
DNA: TGCAGCGTGGGACAGGGGTCGGGTAATTCACCCCTCCACTTT
CDR3: CSVGQGSGNSPLHF

D: .
V: TRBV19
J: TRBJ2-1
size: .
DNA: TGTGCCTCGCGCGTAACCGGTATCTCCTACAATGAGCAGTTCTTC
CDR3: CASRVTGISYNEQFF

D: TRBD1
V: TRBV5-1
J: TRBJ1-4
size: .
DNA: TGCGCCAGCAGAAAAGACAGGGGGCGAACTAATGAAAAACTGTTTTTT
CDR3: CASRKDRGRTNEKLFF

D: .
V: TRBV5-6
J: TRBJ1-5
size: .
DNA: TGTGCCAGCAGCTTGGGACAGAGCAATCAGCCCCAGCATTTT
CDR3: CASSLGQSNQPQHF

D: TRBD1
V: TRBV19
J: TRBJ1-2
size: .
DNA: TGTGCCAGTAGTCCCCGAGACAGGGTAGTTCCTTATGGCTACACCTTC
CDR3: CASSPRDRVVPYGYTF

D: .
V: TRBV24-1
J: TRBJ2-1
size: few
DNA: TGTGCCACCAGTGACCCCGACAGTTCAATGCGCAATGAGCAGTTCTTC
CDR3: CATSDPDSSMRNEQFF

D: .
V: TRBV19
J: TRBJ1-2
size: few
DNA: TGTGCCAGTAGTCCCGCTTCCCCGTCAGGGGCGGGCTATGGCTACACCTTC
CDR3: CASSPASPSGAGYGYTF

D: .
V: TRBV2
J: TRBJ2-3
size: .
DNA: TGTGCCAGCAGTGGACTCGGCACAGATACGCAGTATTTT
CDR3: CASSGLGTDTQYF

D: .
V: TRBV29-1
J: TRBJ1-2
size: few
DNA: TGCAGCGTTGAATCTCCGGGGGATTACTATGGCTACACCTTC
CDR3: CSVESPGDYYGYTF

D: TRBD2
V: TRBV9
J: TRBJ2-2
size: .
DNA: TGTGCCAGCAGCGGGGGTAACCTAGCGGGAGTTTCCTACGCCGGGGAGCTGTTTTTT
CDR3: CASSGGNLAGVSYAGELFF

D: .
V: TRBV18
J: TRBJ1-4
size: .
DNA: TGTGCCAGCTCACCACTCTGGGCAGGGTATGCAACTAATGAAAAACTGTTTTTT
CDR3: CASSPLWAGYATNEKLFF

D: .
V: TRBV5-1
J: TRBJ1-1
size: .
DNA: TGCGCCAGCAGCTTGGATGAGTACCCTGAAGCTTTCTTT
CDR3: CASSLDEYPEAFF

D: .
V: TRBV9
J: TRBJ2-3
size: .
DNA: TGTGCCAGCAGCGTAGACCAGCGTCCAGATACGCAGTATTTT
CDR3: CASSVDQRPDTQYF

D: TRBD2
V: TRBV5-6
J: TRBJ2-4
size: .
DNA: TGTGCCAGCAGCTTCAAGGCCACCGGGAGGATAAACATTCAGTACTTC
CDR3: CASSFKATGRINIQYF

D: .
V: TRBV2
J: TRBJ1-1
size: .
DNA: TGTGCCAGCAGAGAAAAGGACAGTCCCGGCACTGAAGCTTTCTTT
CDR3: CASREKDSPGTEAFF

D: .
V: TRBV11-2
J: TRBJ2-2
size: .
DNA: TGTGCCAGCAGCTTTGGGGCAGGAACAAGTGGGGAGCTGTTTTTT
CDR3: CASSFGAGTSGELFF

D: .
V: TRBV15
J: TRBJ1-2
size: few
DNA: TGTGCCACCAACGACATACAGGGCAACTATGGCTACACCTTC
CDR3: CATNDIQGNYGYTF

D: .
V: TRBV19
J: TRBJ1-3
size: .
DNA: TGTGCCAGTAGAAGTATGAGCTCTGGAAACACCATATATTTT
CDR3: CASRSMSSGNTIYF

D: .
V: TRBV10-3
J: TRBJ2-5
size: .
DNA: TGTGCCATCACCCGGGACATAGAAGAGACCCAGTACTTC
CDR3: CAITRDIEETQYF

D: .
V: TRBV2
J: TRBJ1-6
size: .
DNA: TGTGCCAGCGCCCCAGGACAGAGTTCACCCCTCCACTTT
CDR3: CASAPGQSSPLHF

D: .
V: TRBV2
J: TRBJ2-1
size: .
DNA: TGTGCCAGCAGTGGGGGGCCCAGCCACGATTTTCTCTACAATGAGCAGTTCTTC
CDR3: CASSGGPSHDFLYNEQFF

D: TRBD1
V: TRBV28
J: TRBJ1-4
size: .
DNA: TGTGCCAGCAGTTTCCTGGACAGGGGGAATGAAAAACTGTTTTTT
CDR3: CASSFLDRGNEKLFF

D: .
V: TRBV6-5
J: TRBJ2-2
size: .
DNA: TGTGCCAGCAGTCCCAGCCACAGGGCCACCGGGGAGCTGTTTTTT
CDR3: CASSPSHRATGELFF

D: TRBD1
V: TRBV11-2
J: TRBJ1-2
size: .
DNA: TGTGCCAGCAGCTTAGTAGGACAGGGGGCTGAAGGCTACACCTTC
CDR3: CASSLVGQGAEGYTF

D: TRBD2
V: TRBV28
J: TRBJ2-1
size: .
DNA: TGTGCCAGCAGACTAGGGCTAGCGGGATCCTACAATGAGCAGTTCTTC
CDR3: CASRLGLAGSYNEQFF

D: TRBD1
V: TRBV10-1
J: TRBJ1-2
size: .
DNA: TGCGCCAGCAGTGAGCCGGACAGGGGACAACTTAACTATGGCTACACCTTC
CDR3: CASSEPDRGQLNYGYTF

D: TRBD1
V: TRBV5-1
J: TRBJ1-1
size: .
DNA: TGTGCCAGCAGCCCGTCCGGGACAGGGTTTGGGGACACTGAAGCTTTCTTT
CDR3: CASSPSGTGFGDTEAFF

D: TRBD2
V: TRBV7-9
J: TRBJ2-4
size: .
DNA: TGTGCCAGCACCCTAAAGGAAAAAACGGGGGGACTGCAAAACATTCAGTACTTC
CDR3: CASTLKEKTGGLQNIQYF

D: .
V: TRBV15
J: TRBJ2-3
size: .
DNA: TGTGCCACCAGCAGAGAAGCGGCAGGGGTATCAGATACGCAGTATTTT
CDR3: CATSREAAGVSDTQYF

D: .
V: TRBV3-1/TRBV3-2
J: TRBJ1-1
size: few
DNA: TGTGCCAGCAGCTCCCAGTTGGGGCTCGCTTTCTTT
CDR3: CASSSQLGLAFF

D: TRBD1
V: TRBV7-2
J: TRBJ1-5
size: .
DNA: TGTGCCAGCAGCTTACAGGGGGAGGGCAATCAGCCCCAGCATTTT
CDR3: CASSLQGEGNQPQHF

D: .
V: TRBV27
J: TRBJ1-6
size: .
DNA: TGTGCCAGCAGTTGGACCGGGACATTAAATTCACCCCTCCACTTT
CDR3: CASSWTGTLNSPLHF

D: TRBD1
V: TRBV5-1
J: TRBJ1-6
size: .
DNA: TGCGCCAGCAGCTTTTACTTAACAGGGGTGAACTCACCCCTCCACTTT
CDR3: CASSFYLTGVNSPLHF

D: .
V: TRBV9
J: TRBJ1-5
size: .
DNA: TGTGCCAGCAGCGCCCAGGACAGAACCCCCTATAGCAATCAGCCCCAGCATTTT
CDR3: CASSAQDRTPYSNQPQHF